Listed below are T cell receptor beta chains from one sample, sequenced in a study of monozygotic twins with inflammatory bowel disease. Following a re-call of the 5' RACE reads, TCRdb has one entry per CDR3 protein and lacks DNA. This repertoire includes roughly 200,000 distinct CDR3 sequences. The sequenced sample consisted of blood. All receptors come from a human donor with ulcerative colitis or Crohn's disease, or a healthy co-twin of an affected twin (not recorded which). CDR3s include the opening cysteine and the closing phenylalanine or tryptophan.

TRBJ2-1,TRBV4-1,CASSPRGGSGWYNEQFF
TRBJ1-1,TRBV3-1,CASSHQGNTEAFF
TRBJ1-1,TRBV6-5,CASGGQLNTEAFF
TRBJ2-7,TRBV5-1,CASSLAFLAERDYEQYF
TRBJ2-2,TRBV19,CASSMGQANTGELFF
TRBJ1-4,TRBV12-3/TRBV12-4,CASSLWEGVVMPNEKLFF
TRBJ1-5,TRBV20-1,CSAIWGFGSNQPQHF
TRBJ1-5,TRBV18,CASSPTDGQPQHF
TRBJ2-1,TRBV6-5,CASSLGLAGGGEQFF
TRBJ2-1,TRBV5-1,CASSPEQNYNEQFF
TRBJ1-5,TRBV11-2,CASSSGSRRGGGNQPQHF
TRBJ1-1,TRBV4-1,CASSQTDRGRDEAFF
TRBJ2-3,TRBV7-3,CASSLSGVTDTQYF
TRBJ1-1,TRBV11-2,CASSLIQDTEAFF
TRBJ1-1,TRBV4-2,CASSPRPGDTEAFF
TRBJ2-1,TRBV5-1,CASSLDPGADEQFF
TRBJ2-1,TRBV7-2,CASSLWASGGADYEQFF
TRBJ2-7,TRBV15,CATSRGPTNSYEQYF
TRBJ2-7,TRBV12-3/TRBV12-4,CASSSDGGLDEQYF
TRBJ1-2,TRBV2,CASSDAGFYGYTF
TRBJ2-5,TRBV20-1,CSARDFQTVETQYF
TRBJ2-5,TRBV5-1,CASSPGQTQETQYF
TRBJ1-1,TRBV19,CASSLILAGANKNTEAFF
TRBJ1-4,TRBV18,CASSDREAATNEKLFF
TRBJ2-1,TRBV6-1,CASTTPGGLQINEQFF
TRBJ2-2,TRBV6-5,CASSYLGVGRESGELFF
TRBJ1-1,TRBV18,CASSPMMENTEAFF
TRBJ1-5,TRBV4-1,CASSQEENSNQPQHF
TRBJ2-7,TRBV5-6,CASSLDSGDGEQYF
TRBJ2-3,TRBV12-3/TRBV12-4,CASTPVERTDTQYF
TRBJ1-1,TRBV29-1,CSAGQGATREAFF
TRBJ1-2,TRBV12-3/TRBV12-4,CASSLSPTGDTYGYTF
TRBJ1-1,TRBV28,CASTRGGGAAEAFF
TRBJ1-2,TRBV20-1,CSAIRDRGYGYTF
TRBJ1-5,TRBV3-1,CASSQYERQPQYF
TRBJ1-1,TRBV7-9,CASSLGAGDTEAFF
TRBJ2-1,TRBV15,CATSRDSPDSYNEQFF
TRBJ2-5,TRBV6-5,CASSSGWKTQYF
TRBJ1-5,TRBV3-1,CASSRGGQGQPQHF
TRBJ2-7,TRBV19,CASSTPRQQGTYEQYF
TRBJ2-7,TRBV19,CASRISGLADYEQYF
TRBJ2-5,TRBV28,CASNQRGVQETQYF
TRBJ2-3,TRBV20-1,CSARGKASRHTQYF
TRBJ2-1,TRBV7-2,CASSLGSAVNEQFF
TRBJ1-1,TRBV5-1,CASSLAPSVTEAFF
TRBJ2-7,TRBV7-8,CASSLGQVGEQYF
TRBJ2-1,TRBV7-2,CASSLAGWQFF
TRBJ1-2,TRBV5-5,CASSFEFSNYGYTF
TRBJ2-5,TRBV12-3/TRBV12-4,CASSSRTGGETQYF
TRBJ1-1,TRBV7-3,CASSLPGDTEAFF
TRBJ2-2,TRBV12-3/TRBV12-4,CASSVTGSYTGELFF
TRBJ2-7,TRBV12-3/TRBV12-4,CASSLAYYEQYF